This T cell receptor (beta chain) was profiled in a study of blood T cell repertoires in COVID-19 (dated by TCRdb to the early 2020s). About the study as a whole: The collaborator samples originated in the United States, Italy and Spain and spanned the acute and convalescent phases of COVID-19. Sample metadata almost always included a de-identified subject ID, COVID-19 status, age in years and sex. Where HLA class I and class II types were available, the types were taken from metadata supplied by the sample provider, not from assay-based typing. The material from the prospective study consisted of cDNA or gDNA derived from T cells, B-cell-depleted T cells, or PBMCs. The dataset comprised deeply sampled blood TCRbeta repertoires from subjects exposed to, actively infected with, or recovered from COVID-19. The samples were drawn from the first 160 participants of the ongoing ImmuneRACE study and from 1,200 or so subjects provided by 6 global collaborators. The repertoires were made available in a free public database intended to serve as a resource for research on the immune response to SARS-CoV-2. Here is what the overall study found, with its caveats: How much clinical and demographic metadata was included differed by source and by participant, and the metadata was provided uncurated.

Enrolling through a virtual design, the prospective study's participants ranged in age from roughly 18 to 89 years and lived across roughly 23 United States geographic areas. In the prospective study, participants were assigned to cohorts based on the clinical history participants reported in a screening survey and a study questionnaire. Each participant in the prospective study had whole blood, serum and a nasopharyngeal or oropharyngeal swab collected by mobile phlebotomists. Participants in the prospective study had the option to provide additional blood draws and questionnaires over an approximately two-month period. Blood samples from the prospective study were shipped frozen or at room temperature prior to DNA extraction. TCRbeta CDR3 regions were amplified from genomic DNA by means of the immunoSEQ Assay, a bias-controlled multiplex PCR. From the authors' description of their analysis: Within the assay, amplification of reference gene primers was used to estimate how many nucleated cells each sample contained. To quantify the absolute abundance of each unique TCRbeta CDR3 rearrangement, sequence reads were collapsed and filtered. Productive Simpson clonality was computed per sample as the square root of Simpson's diversity index over productive rearrangements. TCRdb's version of the immuneACCESS table is confined to in-frame rearrangements and falls short of the full clone set. An unresolved V gene accounts for under half of the shortfall where checked; the remainder is of unknown origin. V and J calls plus clone size are reproduced from that table; the DNA served to infer D and trimming. This sample gives about 200,000 clones in total; roughly 82% of them show up just once. The top ten clones comprise about 5% of the sample.

A remark on this clone: No antigen is known for it. The input lacks base qualities; no much larger clone sits a single base away.

Including cysteine and phenylalanine, the CDR3 has 15 amino acids. CDR3 DNA only is kept here, 45 bases in frame from base 1. Reading the germline V gene gives CDR1 SGHTA and CDR2 FQGNSA. After removal of 1 base from V and 4 bases from J, the junction retains 4 bases not matched to a gene. The V gene is TRBV7-2 and the J gene is TRBJ1-3, and 7 bases in between align with TRBD1. Material: PBMCs or T cells enriched from blood (not recorded which). The origin of this receptor is a woman between 55 and 75 years old with acute COVID-19. The CDR3: CASSLVTGEGNTIYF. The sequenced DNA: TGTGCCAGCAGCTTAGTAACAGGGGAGGGAAACACCATATATTTT.